These 3 T cell receptor beta chains were all obtained from the same sample, sequenced in a study of blood T cell repertoires in COVID-19 (dated by TCRdb to about 2020). To prepare the library, the immunoSEQ multiplex PCR assay was applied. TCRdb provides this immuneACCESS table in a form limited to in-frame rearrangements. Some clones are lacking; in checked studies, under half of them reflect an unresolved V gene, and why the rest are absent is not known. In all, the sample holds tens of thousands of clones, and about two thirds of those were seen once. The ten largest clones capture under 12% of the sample. The sample taken for sequencing was peripheral blood. The receptors here all came from a man between 65 and 85 years old with COVID-19, enrolled during active disease.

The chain links TRBV7-8 to TRBJ2-3, with TRBD2 as a possible D gene (6 bases). CDR3 length: 14 residues. Germline V gives CDR1 SGHVS, CDR2 FQNEAQ. The V end lost 3 bases, the J end lost 2 bases, and 9 bases lay between the germline ends. CDR3 coding DNA: TGTGCCAGCAGCTTGGGACTTATCACAGATACGCAGTATTTT. This translates into CASSLGLITDTQYF.

V and J are TRBV6-5 and TRBJ2-1; D is possibly TRBD2 (6 bases). Germline V gene data show CDR1 as MNHEY and CDR2 as SVGAGI. V was pared by 0 bases and J by 6 bases, with 12 bases between. The CDR3 runs 15 residues. CDR3 amino acids: CASSYSTGVRNEQFF. The CDR3 region has the DNA TGTGCCAGCAGTTACTCGACGGGGGTCCGCAATGAGCAGTTCTTC.

V gene TRBV3-1 (or the pseudogene TRBV3-2) combines with J gene TRBJ1-2; 8 bases are shared with TRBD1. Germline lookup yields CDR1 LGHDT and CDR2 YNNKEL (reference sequence). J lost 4 bases, V lost 3 bases, and 13 bases had no gene match. CDR3 length equals 17 residues. CDR3 in DNA: TGTGCCAGCAGCCATGCTTCAGGACAGGGTTCTGGCTATGGCTACACCTTC. Its translation: CASSHASGQGSGYGYTF.